The 24 T cell receptor beta chains below all came from one sample that was sequenced in a study of shared clonotypes between healthy human individuals. The table came from immunoSEQ multiplex PCR; TCRdb's copy has only in-frame clones and leaves some out. Here the sample spans around 1 million clones, approximately 80% being singletons. Sequenced material: memory CD4+ T cells sorted from blood. The subset: CD45RA-negative fraction. Receptors were obtained from a man aged 18-30 years in good health.

The chain joins TRBV29-1 to TRBJ1-4; possibly TRBD1 for D (5 bases). From germline, CDR1 is SQVTM and CDR2 ANQGSEA. The CDR3 consists of 13 residues. V was pared by 4 bases and J by 7 bases, with 13 bases between. The CDR3 sequence: CSVGFGGVEKLFF. CDR3 sequence (DNA): TGCAGCGTTGGATTCGGGGGGGTTGAAAAACTGTTTTTT.

The rearrangement uses TRBV11-2 and TRBJ2-7; no definite D call. This CDR3 contains 11 residues. Trimming stripped 5 bases from V and 7 bases from J, with 9 bases between. The germline CDR1 and CDR2 sequences are SGHAT and FQNNGV. The CDR3: CASSAKGEQYF. CDR3 DNA sequence: TGTGCCAGCAGCGCAAAGGGAGAGCAGTACTTC.

The rearrangement links TRBV28 to TRBJ1-5; no clear D. Germline CDR1 and CDR2: MDHEN and SYDVKM. Trimming cost V 6 bases and J 5 bases, with 11 bases left between them. This CDR3 has 13 amino acids. CDR3 residues: CASRGDIYQPQHF. DNA of the CDR3: TGTGCCAGCAGGGGCGACATTTATCAGCCCCAGCATTTT.

The V and J genes are TRBV7-8 and TRBJ2-1; D unclear. Trimming left V 1 base short and J 7 bases short, with 11 bases between. This CDR3 comprises 14 residues. Germline V CDR1 and CDR2: SGHVS, FQNEAQ. CDR3 bases: TGTGCCAGCAGCTTAGTGAACTCCCCTAATGAGCAGTTCTTC. It encodes CASSLVNSPNEQFF.

This chain joins TRBV6-1 and TRBJ1-1; no clear D gene. Trimming removed 4 bases at V and 1 base at J, with 7 bases between. CDR3 length: 13 amino acids. Germline V lookup: CDR1 MNHNS, CDR2 SASEGT. As DNA, the CDR3 is TGTGCCAGCAGTGTATGGGGGAACACTGAAGCTTTCTTT. This translates into CASSVWGNTEAFF.

The chain joins TRBV6-1 to TRBJ2-7; D not certain. Germline loops: CDR1 MNHNS, CDR2 SASEGT. This CDR3 region has 11 residues. The V gene lost 6 bases and the J gene lost 6 bases, with 9 bases spanning the gap. The chain's CDR3 is CASSLLGEQYF. CDR3 in DNA: TGTGCCAGCAGCCTCCTCGGCGAGCAGTACTTC.

Only a few counts were recorded for this clone. The chain uses TRBV9 and TRBJ1-5, with D perhaps matching TRBD1 (5 bases). The germline gives CDR1 SGDLS, CDR2 YYNGEE. Trimming took 2 bases from V and 4 from J, leaving 10 bases between them. This CDR3 contains 14 residues. The CDR3: CASSVGERNQPQHF. Written as DNA, the CDR3 is TGTGCCAGCAGCGTGGGGGAGCGGAATCAGCCCCAGCATTTT.

The V gene is TRBV14, the J gene TRBJ1-1; D perhaps matches TRBD1 (6 bases). The CDR3 spans 13 residues. CDR1 and CDR2 from the germline V gene are SGHDN and FVKESK. Trimming left V 5 bases short and J 1 base short, with 8 bases between. The CDR3 sequence: CASSGTRNTEAFF. The DNA for the CDR3 is TGTGCCAGCAGCGGGACAAGGAACACTGAAGCTTTCTTT.

The rearrangement joins TRBV19 to TRBJ2-2, with TRBD1 matching over 7 bases. CDR1 is LNHDA, CDR2 SQIVND, per germline (reference sequence). The CDR3 has 16 residues. Trimming cost V 6 bases and J 4 bases; bases outside gene matches: 11. CDR3 region: CASSETDGTVTGELFF. DNA of the CDR3: TGTGCCAGTAGCGAAACCGACGGGACAGTCACCGGGGAGCTGTTTTTT.

V usage is TRBV4-1 and J usage is TRBJ2-1, with 8 bases fitting TRBD1. From germline, CDR1 is MGHRA and CDR2 YSYEKL. J gave up 8 bases and V 7 bases, and 10 bases lay outside the gene matches. The CDR3 is 14 residues long. The CDR3 DNA is TGCGCCAGCATGTCGTCAGGGGGCTCAGATGAGCAGTTCTTC. Translating it yields CASMSSGGSDEQFF.

The chain is built from TRBV5-6 and TRBJ1-3; possible D gene TRBD1, 5 bases. The CDR3 extends over 14 amino acids. Germline V gene lookup returns CDR1 SGHDT and CDR2 YYEEEE. V dropped 4 bases and J dropped 0 bases, with 8 bases sitting between them. The CDR3 DNA reads TGTGCCAGCAGCCCCCAGGGCTCTGGAAACACCATATATTTT. Protein product: CASSPQGSGNTIYF.

This chain connects TRBV10-3 to TRBJ2-3; the match to TRBD1 covers 11 bases. The V segment lost 8 bases and the J segment 0 bases; nucleotides outside the gene matches: 10. The CDR3 is 17 amino acids. Germline CDR1 ENHRY, CDR2 SYGVKD. DNA of the CDR3: TGTGCCATCGCATCCGCCGGGACAGGGGGAAGCACAGATACGCAGTATTTT. Its protein product is CAIASAGTGGSTDTQYF.

In its sample, this clone was seen a few times. The chain combines TRBV5-6 with TRBJ1-1, with D perhaps matching TRBD1 (5 bases). The CDR3 extends over 17 amino acids. Germline assignment: CDR1 SGHDT and CDR2 YYEEEE. The germline V and J ends were trimmed by 0 bases and 3 bases, with 18 bases remaining between them. CDR3 sequence (DNA): TGTGCCAGCAGCTTGGGACAACTAGAGGGGAGGTACACTGAAGCTTTCTTT. It specifies CASSLGQLEGRYTEAFF.

This chain uses TRBV7-8 with TRBJ2-5; TRBD2 is a possible D gene (5 bases). This CDR3 comprises 14 residues. Germline CDR1 and CDR2: SGHVS and FQNEAQ. The V end lost 2 bases, the J end lost 5 bases, and 12 bases lay between the germline ends. The CDR3 nucleotides are TGTGCCAGCAGCTTACTAGGAGGTGTGGAGACCCAGTACTTC. Translation gives CASSLLGGVETQYF.

The J gene is TRBJ1-6, the V gene TRBV6-6; no reliable D call. Germline CDR1 is MNHNY and CDR2 is SVGAGI (reference sequence). V lost 6 bases, J lost 5 bases, and 8 bases lay in between. The CDR3 has 13 residues. CDR3 in DNA: TGTGCCAGCAGCCCTCTAAATAATTCACCCCTCCACTTT. It codes for CASSPLNNSPLHF.

The chain uses TRBV2 and TRBJ2-7; D is uncertain. Trimming stripped 6 bases from V and 2 bases from J, with 11 bases between. This CDR3 comprises 13 residues. Germline V gene lookup returns CDR1 SNHLY and CDR2 FYNNEI. This CDR3 reads CASSLTPTYEQYF. The CDR3 DNA reads TGTGCCAGCAGCCTTACCCCCACCTACGAGCAGTACTTC.

Only a few counts were recorded for this clone. V and J are TRBV6-5 and TRBJ2-7; tentatively, D is TRBD2 (6 bases). Germline V gives CDR1 MNHEY, CDR2 SVGAGI. There are 14 residues in the CDR3. Trimming shortened V by 1 base and J by 2 bases, and 9 bases separated the two germline ends. The CDR3 reads CASSYLRGPYEQYF. DNA of the CDR3: TGTGCCAGCAGTTACTTGCGGGGCCCCTACGAGCAGTACTTC.

This chain connects TRBV2 to TRBJ2-2; perhaps TRBD1 as D (5 bases). Trimming took 9 bases from V and 1 from J, leaving 9 bases between them. Germline V gives CDR1 SNHLY, CDR2 FYNNEI. The CDR3 runs 13 residues. Written as DNA, the CDR3 is TGTGCCAGTTTGACAGAGAACACCGGGGAGCTGTTTTTT. The encoded protein is CASLTENTGELFF.

The chain links TRBV10-2 to TRBJ1-4; possibly TRBD1 for D (6 bases). Looked up from germline, CDR1 is WSHSY and CDR2 is SAAADI. V was pared by 6 bases and J by 7 bases, with 18 bases between. The CDR3 covers 15 residues. The CDR3 reads CASRDLTGPREKLFF. CDR3 bases: TGCGCCAGCAGGGACCTGACAGGTCCCCGTGAAAAACTGTTTTTT.

This clone was detected once. The chain couples TRBV13 to TRBJ2-5; no clear D gene. Trimming stripped 2 bases from V and 2 bases from J, with 12 bases between. Per the germline V gene, CDR1 is PRHDT and CDR2 is FYEKMQ (reference sequence). The CDR3 runs to 15 residues. The CDR3 reads CASSLNLGSQETQYF. The CDR3 DNA reads TGTGCCAGCAGCTTAAATTTGGGCAGTCAAGAGACCCAGTACTTC.

Worth noting for this clone: At the DNA level, this CDR3 is encoded by other sequences in the same sample as well. The CDR3 spells CASSLARGTTNEQFF. Written as DNA, the CDR3 is TGCGCCAGCAGCTTGGCCCGAGGGACAACTAATGAGCAGTTCTTC. V is TRBV5-1 and J is TRBJ2-1; TRBD1 is a possible D gene (6 bases). The CDR3 length is 15 residues. V was cut by 0 bases and J by 7 bases, with 14 bases left in between. CDR1 and CDR2 (germline): SGHRS, YFSETQ.

The J gene is TRBJ2-7, the V gene TRBV10-3, with D tentatively TRBD1 or TRBD2 (6 bases each). This CDR3 comprises 14 residues. The V and J ends lost 0 bases and 7 bases respectively, with 13 bases between them. Germline V gives CDR1 ENHRY, CDR2 SYGVKD. The CDR3 DNA reads as TGTGCCATCAGTGAGTCCGGGGGCCGGCAAGAGCAGTACTTC. It encodes CAISESGGRQEQYF.

V is TRBV7-2 and J is TRBJ2-1; 12 positions agree with TRBD2. Germline values: CDR1 SGHTA, CDR2 FQGNSA. The CDR3 has 16 amino acids. V was clipped by 1 base and J by 5 bases; unmatched bases: 3. CDR3 amino acids: CASSLVWTSGNNEQFF. The CDR3 DNA reads TGTGCCAGCAGCTTAGTGTGGACTAGCGGGAACAATGAGCAGTTCTTC.

The chain links TRBV5-1 to TRBJ2-2; TRBD2 aligns across 7 bases. The CDR3 runs to 16 residues. Unmatched junction bases numbered 4, after V lost 1 base and J lost 1 base. Looked up from germline, CDR1 is SGHRS and CDR2 is YFSETQ. Written as DNA, the CDR3 is TGCGCCAGCAGCTTGACAGCGGGGTTGAACACCGGGGAGCTGTTTTTT. Translating it yields CASSLTAGLNTGELFF.